Shown below are 6 T cell receptor beta chains from a single sample sequenced in a study of T cell responses to AZD1222 COVID-19 vaccine. The repertoire was sequenced with immunoSEQ multiplex PCR; TCRdb's copy has only in-frame clones and lacks some. The data show around 150,000 clones, around 90% seen once. This specimen was peripheral blood, taken 28 days after the second AZD1222 dose. All receptors derive from an adult who received the AZD1222 COVID-19 vaccine.

The V and J genes are TRBV19 and TRBJ1-4, with D hard to call. The CDR3 is 10 residues long. The germline gives CDR1 LNHDA, CDR2 SQIVND (reference sequence). The ends were cut back, 8 bases at V and 8 bases at J, with 6 bases in the middle. The chain's CDR3 is CASFEEKLFF. In DNA, the CDR3 is TGTGCCAGTTTCGAGGAAAAACTGTTTTTT.

Here the CDR3 DNA reads TGTGCCACCAGCAGAGATTCCGACAGCGTAAATCAGCCCCAGCATTTT. Translating it yields CATSRDSDSVNQPQHF. This rearrangement joins TRBV15 to TRBJ1-5; D possibly corresponds to TRBD1 (5 bases). This CDR3 contains 16 residues. Trimming removed 0 bases from V and 4 bases from J, with 13 bases in between. Germline lookup yields CDR1 LNHNV and CDR2 YYDKDF (reference sequence). Together with reference TRBV15 and TRBJ1-5, the CDR3 gives the full variable domain: DAMVIQNPRYQVTQFGKPVTLSCSQTLNHNVMYWYQQKSSQAPKLLFHYYDKDFNNEADTPDNFQSRRPNTSFCFLDIRSPGLGDTAMYLCATSRDSDSVNQPQHFGDGTRLSIL.

The CDR3 region has the DNA TGTGCCATCAGTGAGTCCGGACTATGGGGAGCTTTCTTT. Translation gives CAISESGLWGAFF. The chain is built from TRBV10-3 and TRBJ1-1, with D hard to call. This CDR3 has 13 amino acids. Germline CDR1 reads ENHRY; CDR2 reads SYGVKD. V lost 0 bases to trimming and J lost 10 bases, with 12 bases between them.

V is TRBV14 and J is TRBJ2-1, with TRBD1 identical over 7 bases. There are 17 residues in the CDR3. Unmatched junction bases numbered 12, after V lost 4 bases and J lost 3 bases. The germline V gene has CDR1 SGHDN and CDR2 FVKESK. CDR3 in DNA: TGTGCCAGCAGCCTAGGCTTTACAGGGGTAGGCTACAATGAGCAGTTCTTC. This translates into CASSLGFTGVGYNEQFF.

The chain carries TRBV18 and TRBJ2-7; no firm D call. The V end was cut by 3 bases, the J end by 2 bases, with 14 bases between. CDR3 length: 15 residues. CDR1 KGHSH and CDR2 LQKENI come from the germline V gene. The CDR3 DNA follows: TGTGCCAGCTCACCCGTCATCGGCGGCCCCTACGAGCAGTACTTC. It encodes CASSPVIGGPYEQYF.

The chain links TRBV4-1 to TRBJ1-4; 7 bases are a match to TRBD1. Germline values: CDR1 MGHRA, CDR2 YSYEKL. Unmatched junction bases numbered 6, after V lost 1 base and J lost 4 bases. The CDR3 sequence is 16 residues long. This CDR3 reads CASSQGNRGDNEKLFF. CDR3 DNA: TGCGCCAGCAGCCAAGGGAACAGGGGAGATAATGAAAAACTGTTTTTT.